Following are 9 T cell receptor beta chains from one sample sequenced in a study of OX40 agonist ivuxolimab in advanced cancers. Sequencing used immunoSEQ multiplex PCR; TCRdb keeps in-frame clones, though not all of them. The table includes 45,000 to 55,000 clones, 70% to 90% detected once. This specimen consisted of CD4+ or CD8+ T cells sorted from blood, obtained in a trial of the OX40 agonist ivuxolimab. These receptors all stem from an adult with an advanced solid tumor such as melanoma, head and neck, liver or kidney cancer.

This chain connects TRBV28 to TRBJ1-4; D unresolved. V shed 7 bases and J shed 6 bases, with 9 bases lying between them. The germline gives CDR1 MDHEN, CDR2 SYDVKM. The CDR3 runs to 12 residues. The CDR3 DNA reads as TGTGCCAGCACGAAGACATATGAAAAACTGTTTTTT. Translated, it gives CASTKTYEKLFF.

The V gene is TRBV2, the J gene TRBJ1-1; D gene unclear. Germline V gene sequence: CDR1 SNHLY, CDR2 FYNNEI. Trimming took off 0 bases at V and 2 bases at J, with 10 bases between the two ends. The CDR3 loop spans 15 amino acids. The CDR3 loop is CASSEARAPNTEAFF. Here the CDR3 DNA reads TGTGCCAGCAGTGAAGCCCGGGCCCCAAACACTGAAGCTTTCTTT.

A remark on this clone: The identical CDR3 is also encoded by other nucleotide sequences in the sample. This chain connects TRBV28 to TRBJ2-7, with D unresolved. Germline V lookup: CDR1 MDHEN, CDR2 SYDVKM. The CDR3 runs to 12 residues. Deletions cut 6 bases from V and 0 bases from J, with 6 bases between. This chain's CDR3 is CASSRTSYEQYF. The CDR3 DNA reads TGTGCCAGCAGCCGGACCTCCTACGAGCAGTACTTC. Full variable domain (remainder filled in from reference TRBV28 and TRBJ2-7): DVKVTQSSRYLVKRTGEKVFLECVQDMDHENMFWYRQDPGLGLRLIYFSYDVKMKEKGDIPEGYSVSREKKERFSLILESASTNQTSMYLCASSRTSYEQYFGPGTRLTVT.

The rearrangement links TRBV18 to TRBJ2-3; 10 nucleotides align to TRBD2. The germline V gene has CDR1 KGHSH and CDR2 LQKENI. The CDR3 is made up of 12 amino acids. CDR3 nucleotide sequence: TGTGCTAGCGGGGGGAGCACAGATACGCAGTATTTT. Translated, it gives CASGGSTDTQYF.

The V call is TRBV9, the J call TRBJ2-3; D gene ambiguous. V was trimmed by 0 bases and J by 1 base, leaving 6 bases between them. This CDR3 has 14 residues. The germline CDR1 and CDR2 sequences are SGDLS and YYNGEE. The chain's CDR3 is CASSVGQRTDTQYF. CDR3 DNA sequence: TGTGCCAGCAGCGTAGGGCAGCGCACAGATACGCAGTATTTT. The variable domain in full, with the rest retrieved from reference TRBV9 and TRBJ2-3, is DSGVTQTPKHLITATGQRVTLRCSPRSGDLSVYWYQQSLDQGLQFLIQYYNGEERAKGNILERFSAQQFPDLHSELNLSSLELGDSALYFCASSVGQRTDTQYFGPGTRLTVL.

The gene calls are TRBV5-1 and TRBJ2-1; D is unclear. The length of the CDR3 is 13 residues. Trimming took off 2 bases at V and 0 bases at J, with 3 bases between the two ends. Looked up from germline, CDR1 is SGHRS and CDR2 is YFSETQ. CDR3 in amino acids: CASSFDSYNEQFF. Here the CDR3 DNA reads TGCGCCAGCAGCTTCGACTCCTACAATGAGCAGTTCTTC.

The chain joins TRBV27 to TRBJ2-1, with D perhaps matching TRBD2 (6 bases). V was cut by 5 bases and J by 7 bases, with 15 bases left in between. CDR3 length equals 14 residues. CDR1 and CDR2 from the germline V gene are MNHEY and SMNVEV (reference sequence). Here the CDR3 reads CASSRRGGGNEQFF. The CDR3 bases are TGTGCCAGCAGTCGGAGGGGCGGCGGAAATGAGCAGTTCTTC.

By sample share, this clone is medium-sized. This chain links TRBV7-9 with TRBJ2-7; D tentatively reads TRBD1 or TRBD2 (5 bases each). This CDR3 is built from 14 residues. From germline, CDR1 is SEHNR and CDR2 FQNEAQ (reference sequence). Between the trimmed V and J ends, which lost 3 bases and 3 bases, there was a span of 12 bases. The CDR3 here is CASSFSGPNYEQYF. CDR3 bases: TGTGCCAGCAGCTTTTCGGGACCGAACTACGAGCAGTACTTC.

CDR3 in DNA: TGCGCCAGCAGCCAACAAACCGGGGTTAACACTGAAGCTTTCTTT. Its protein product is CASSQQTGVNTEAFF. The chain uses TRBV4-1 and TRBJ1-1, with unresolved D. This CDR3 comprises 15 residues. Germline V CDR1 and CDR2: MGHRA, YSYEKL. V lost 2 bases and J lost 2, with 12 bases in between.